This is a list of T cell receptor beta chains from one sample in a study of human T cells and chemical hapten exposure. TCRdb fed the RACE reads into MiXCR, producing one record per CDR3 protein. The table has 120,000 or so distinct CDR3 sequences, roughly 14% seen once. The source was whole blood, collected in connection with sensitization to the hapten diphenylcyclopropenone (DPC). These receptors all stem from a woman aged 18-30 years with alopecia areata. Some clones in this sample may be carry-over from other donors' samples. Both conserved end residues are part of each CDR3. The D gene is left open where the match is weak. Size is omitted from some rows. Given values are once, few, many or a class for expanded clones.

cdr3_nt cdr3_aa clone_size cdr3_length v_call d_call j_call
TGTGCCAGCAGCTTAGCGGGGGGGCCGATAAATGAGCAGTTCTTC CASSLAGGPINEQFF . 15 TRBV7-7 . TRBJ2-1
TGTGCCAGCAGCTTAGTGGACACCTTTGGCTACACCTTC CASSLVDTFGYTF . 13 TRBV7-2 . TRBJ1-2
TGCAGCGTTGGGTGGGGACAGGGGAACCTCGAGACCGGGGAGCTGTTTTTT CSVGWGQGNLETGELFF many 17 TRBV29-1 TRBD1 TRBJ2-2
TGTGCCAGCACCTTACCCGACTATGGCTACACCTTC CASTLPDYGYTF few 12 TRBV6-2/TRBV6-3 . TRBJ1-2
TGTGCCATTGCCCGTGGGGACGAGCAGTACTTC CAIARGDEQYF few 11 TRBV10-3 . TRBJ2-7
TGTGCCAGCAGTGGGAACAGGGCCTCTAACTATGGCTACACCTTC CASSGNRASNYGYTF many 15 TRBV9 . TRBJ1-2
TGTGCCAGCAGCACTAGCGGGGACACAGATACGCAGTATTTT CASSTSGDTDTQYF . 14 TRBV7-2 TRBD2 TRBJ2-3
TGTGCCAGCAGCCCTCCTCTAAGCAACATTCAGTACTTC CASSPPLSNIQYF few 13 TRBV7-8 . TRBJ2-4
TGTGCCAGCAGGCTCGACAGGGGAGTGGGCTACACCTTC CASRLDRGVGYTF few 13 TRBV7-2 TRBD1 TRBJ1-2
TGTGCCAGCAGTTACTCGTTAACTAGCGGGGAGACCCAGTACTTC CASSYSLTSGETQYF . 15 TRBV6-2/TRBV6-3 TRBD2 TRBJ2-5
TGTGCCAGCAGCTTAGGGGGGACAGGGTATCCCTACGAGCAGTACTTC CASSLGGTGYPYEQYF once 16 TRBV7-9 TRBD1 TRBJ2-7
TGCAGTGCTAGTTTCGGCGATACGCAGTATTTT CSASFGDTQYF . 11 TRBV20-1 . TRBJ2-3
TGTGCCAGCAGGATGAGACAGGGGGTGAAAGCTTTCTTT CASRMRQGVKAFF . 13 TRBV6-5 TRBD1 TRBJ1-1
TGTGCCAGCAGCAACAGGGGGCCGAACACTGAAGCTTTCTTT CASSNRGPNTEAFF few 14 TRBV6-6 TRBD1 TRBJ1-1
TGTGCCACCAGCAGAGATGTAACAGATACGCAGTATTTT CATSRDVTDTQYF few 13 TRBV15 . TRBJ2-3
TGCGCCAGCAGCAAAGGACAGGGGATTTATTCACCCCTCCACTTT CASSKGQGIYSPLHF . 15 TRBV4-3 TRBD1 TRBJ1-6
TGTGCCAGCAACAAGTGGCGGACAGGGTTCATCGTGAACACTGAAGCTTTCTTT CASNKWRTGFIVNTEAFF . 18 TRBV6-5 TRBD1 TRBJ1-1
TGTGCCAGCAGCTTAAAGGGAATCCAGGAGACCCAGTACTTC CASSLKGIQETQYF few 14 TRBV13 . TRBJ2-5
TGTGCCAGCAGCCTCTCGACAGGGACTGGAAACACCATATATTTT CASSLSTGTGNTIYF . 15 TRBV6-1 TRBD1 TRBJ1-3
TGTGCCAGCAGAGAAACAAGGGCCGCGGGAGCTTTCTTT CASRETRAAGAFF . 13 TRBV6-2/TRBV6-3 . TRBJ1-1
TGTGCCAGCAGCCAAAATATTCCCAGACAAGGGGGGGAGCAGTACTTC CASSQNIPRQGGEQYF . 16 TRBV3-1 . TRBJ2-7
TGTGCCAGCAGTTACGCCCACCTGGGACGAAGTGAGCAGTTCTTC CASSYAHLGRSEQFF few 15 TRBV6-2/TRBV6-3 . TRBJ2-1